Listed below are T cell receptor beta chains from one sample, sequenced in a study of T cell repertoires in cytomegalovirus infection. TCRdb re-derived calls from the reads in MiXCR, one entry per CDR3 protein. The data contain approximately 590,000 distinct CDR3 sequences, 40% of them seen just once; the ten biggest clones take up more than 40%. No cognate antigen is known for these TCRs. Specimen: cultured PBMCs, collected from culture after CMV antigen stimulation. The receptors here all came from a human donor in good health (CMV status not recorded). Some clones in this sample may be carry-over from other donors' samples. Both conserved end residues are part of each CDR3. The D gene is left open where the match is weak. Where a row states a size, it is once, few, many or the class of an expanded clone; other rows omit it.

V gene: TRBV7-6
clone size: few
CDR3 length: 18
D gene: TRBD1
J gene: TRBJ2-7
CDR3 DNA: TGTGCCAGCAGCCCCAAATCCTACCGGGACAGGAGGTCCTACGAGCAGTACTTC
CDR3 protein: CASSPKSYRDRRSYEQYF

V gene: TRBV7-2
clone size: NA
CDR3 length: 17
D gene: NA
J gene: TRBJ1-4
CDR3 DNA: TGTGCCAGCAGCCCCGCGCGACTACCGGCAACTAATGAAAAACTGTTTTTT
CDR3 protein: CASSPARLPATNEKLFF

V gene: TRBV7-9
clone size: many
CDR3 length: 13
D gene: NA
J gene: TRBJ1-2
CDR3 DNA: TGTGCCAGCAGTTTGTCAGGGGACTATGGCTACACCTTC
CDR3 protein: CASSLSGDYGYTF

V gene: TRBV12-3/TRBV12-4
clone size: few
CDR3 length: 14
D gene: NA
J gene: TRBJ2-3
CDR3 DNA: TGTGCCAGCAACTCCCCCGGGCGGGATAGTACGCAGTATTTT
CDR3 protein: CASNSPGRDSTQYF

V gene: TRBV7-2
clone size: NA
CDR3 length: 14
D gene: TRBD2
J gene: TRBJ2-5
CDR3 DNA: TGTGCCAGCAGCCGCGGGGGGGCCGGACAGACCCAGTACTTC
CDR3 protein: CASSRGGAGQTQYF

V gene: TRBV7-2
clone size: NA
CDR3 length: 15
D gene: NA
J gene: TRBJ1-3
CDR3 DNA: TGTGCCAGCAGCTTAGTTAGGGTTCCTGGAAACACCATATATTTT
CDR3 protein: CASSLVRVPGNTIYF

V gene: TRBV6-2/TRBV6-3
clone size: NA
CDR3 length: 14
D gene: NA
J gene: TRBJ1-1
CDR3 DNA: TGTGCCAACACTATAAACGACAGGAACACTGAAGCTTTCTTT
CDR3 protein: CANTINDRNTEAFF

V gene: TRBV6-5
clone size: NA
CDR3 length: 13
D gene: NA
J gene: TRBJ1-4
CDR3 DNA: TGTGCCAGCAGTTACTCCGGGGATGAAAAACTGTTTTTT
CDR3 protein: CASSYSGDEKLFF

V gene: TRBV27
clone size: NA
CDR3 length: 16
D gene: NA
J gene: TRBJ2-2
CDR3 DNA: TGTGCCAGCAGTACTTTCGGGACAATAGGCACCGGGGAGCTGTTTTTT
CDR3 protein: CASSTFGTIGTGELFF

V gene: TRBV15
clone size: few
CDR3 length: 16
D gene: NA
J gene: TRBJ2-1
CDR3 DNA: TGTGCCACCAGCAGCCACCGGGAACTGGGATCCAATGAGCAGTTCTTC
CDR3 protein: CATSSHRELGSNEQFF

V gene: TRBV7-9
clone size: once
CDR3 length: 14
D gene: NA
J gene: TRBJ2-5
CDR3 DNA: TGTGCCAGCAACCAGCGAGGGGCGGGAGAGACCCAGTACTTC
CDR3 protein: CASNQRGAGETQYF

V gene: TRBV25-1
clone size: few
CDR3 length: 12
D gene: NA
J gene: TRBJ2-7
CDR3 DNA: TGTGCCAGCAGTAATGGACTCTACGAGCAGTACTTC
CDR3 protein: CASSNGLYEQYF

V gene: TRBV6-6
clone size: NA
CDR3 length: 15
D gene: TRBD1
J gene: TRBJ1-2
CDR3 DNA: TGTGCCAGCAGCCCAACAGGGGGAGTAAACTATGGCTACACCTTC
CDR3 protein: CASSPTGGVNYGYTF

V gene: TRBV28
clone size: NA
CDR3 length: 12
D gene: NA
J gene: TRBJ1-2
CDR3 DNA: TGTGCCAGCAGGTTGGGGGACTATGGCTACACCTTC
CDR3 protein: CASRLGDYGYTF

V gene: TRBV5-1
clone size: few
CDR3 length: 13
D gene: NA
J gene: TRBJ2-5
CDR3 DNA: TGCGCCAGCAGCTCTTCCCCGTCGGAGACCCAGTACTTC
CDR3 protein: CASSSSPSETQYF

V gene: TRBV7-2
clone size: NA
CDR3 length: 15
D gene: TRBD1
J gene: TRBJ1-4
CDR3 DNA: TGTGCCAGCAGCTTAACCCCAGGGGGCGCGGCAAAACTGTTTTTT
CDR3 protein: CASSLTPGGAAKLFF

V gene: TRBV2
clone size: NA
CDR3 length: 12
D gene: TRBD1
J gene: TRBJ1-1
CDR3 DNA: TGTGCCAGCAGTGAGACAGGGCCTGAAGCTTTCTTT
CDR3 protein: CASSETGPEAFF

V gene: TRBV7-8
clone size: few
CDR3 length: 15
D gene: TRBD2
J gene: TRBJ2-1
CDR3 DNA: TGTGCCAGCAGCTTAGTTCGACTAGCGGGTCGGGAGCAGTTCTTC
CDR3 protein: CASSLVRLAGREQFF

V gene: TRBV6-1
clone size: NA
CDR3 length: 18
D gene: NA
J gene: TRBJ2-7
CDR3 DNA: TGTGCCAGCAGTGAGCCCCCGGGACCAGGGTATGGGTCCTACGAGCAGTACTTC
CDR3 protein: CASSEPPGPGYGSYEQYF